Reported below is one TCR beta chain. What it recognizes is unknown. CD25-based Treg depletion was applied to purified naive CD4+ T cells. Constant-region reverse primers amplified full-length variable regions, followed by semi-nested Nested Universal Primer A PCR. TCRdb passed the 5' RACE reads through MiXCR, listing each CDR3 protein once. The profile shows over 50,000 distinct CDR3 sequences, about 25% of them singletons. Notes on the study in general: The TCR gene usage of tumor memory CD4+ T cells clustered together with blood and lymph node memory CD4+ cells and with lymph node naive CD4+ cells. Tumor Tregs overlapped most with tumor, then blood, naive CD4+ cells.

Sequencing was performed on tumor-infiltrating naive CD4+ T cells sorted from the breast tumor. The subset here: naive CD4+ T cells, CD4+CD45RA+CD25-. This TCR came from a female donor with breast cancer.

CDR3 protein: CAWRPGSAKNIQYF. The CDR3 DNA reads as TGTGCCTGGAGGCCAGGGTCAGCCAAAAACATTCAGTACTTC. The chain links TRBV30 to TRBJ2-4, with D perhaps matching TRBD1 (5 bases). The CDR3 has 14 residues. V was cut by 3 bases and J by 0 bases, with 9 bases left in between. The germline V gene has CDR1 GTSNPN and CDR2 SVGIG (reference sequence).